This T cell receptor (beta chain) was observed in a study of blood T cell repertoires in COVID-19. Study overall: Samples representing acute and convalescent COVID-19 were sourced from the United States, Italy and Spain. T cells, B-cell-depleted T cells, or PBMCs provided the cDNA or gDNA that served as material.

This CDR3 spans 13 amino acids. Germline V gene sequence: CDR1 SGHNT, CDR2 YYREEE (reference sequence). The J segment lost 3 bases and the V segment lost 4 bases, leaving 3 bases of the junction unmatched. Original analysis: By means of reference gene primer amplification, nucleated cell counts were estimated. Measured with immunoSEQ multiplex PCR; TCRdb has only the in-frame clones, and not every one. Clonal size and the V and J genes are those of that table, whereas D and trimming came from the DNA. Of approximately 230,000 clones listed, 70% to 90% are singletons. V is TRBV5-4 and J is TRBJ2-7, with TRBD1 identical over 8 bases. The material sequenced was peripheral blood. This clonotype originated in a young man with active or convalescent COVID-19. The CDR3 coding sequence is TGTGCCAGCAGCCGGGGACAGGACTACGAGCAGTACTTC. Encoded protein: CASSRGQDYEQYF.